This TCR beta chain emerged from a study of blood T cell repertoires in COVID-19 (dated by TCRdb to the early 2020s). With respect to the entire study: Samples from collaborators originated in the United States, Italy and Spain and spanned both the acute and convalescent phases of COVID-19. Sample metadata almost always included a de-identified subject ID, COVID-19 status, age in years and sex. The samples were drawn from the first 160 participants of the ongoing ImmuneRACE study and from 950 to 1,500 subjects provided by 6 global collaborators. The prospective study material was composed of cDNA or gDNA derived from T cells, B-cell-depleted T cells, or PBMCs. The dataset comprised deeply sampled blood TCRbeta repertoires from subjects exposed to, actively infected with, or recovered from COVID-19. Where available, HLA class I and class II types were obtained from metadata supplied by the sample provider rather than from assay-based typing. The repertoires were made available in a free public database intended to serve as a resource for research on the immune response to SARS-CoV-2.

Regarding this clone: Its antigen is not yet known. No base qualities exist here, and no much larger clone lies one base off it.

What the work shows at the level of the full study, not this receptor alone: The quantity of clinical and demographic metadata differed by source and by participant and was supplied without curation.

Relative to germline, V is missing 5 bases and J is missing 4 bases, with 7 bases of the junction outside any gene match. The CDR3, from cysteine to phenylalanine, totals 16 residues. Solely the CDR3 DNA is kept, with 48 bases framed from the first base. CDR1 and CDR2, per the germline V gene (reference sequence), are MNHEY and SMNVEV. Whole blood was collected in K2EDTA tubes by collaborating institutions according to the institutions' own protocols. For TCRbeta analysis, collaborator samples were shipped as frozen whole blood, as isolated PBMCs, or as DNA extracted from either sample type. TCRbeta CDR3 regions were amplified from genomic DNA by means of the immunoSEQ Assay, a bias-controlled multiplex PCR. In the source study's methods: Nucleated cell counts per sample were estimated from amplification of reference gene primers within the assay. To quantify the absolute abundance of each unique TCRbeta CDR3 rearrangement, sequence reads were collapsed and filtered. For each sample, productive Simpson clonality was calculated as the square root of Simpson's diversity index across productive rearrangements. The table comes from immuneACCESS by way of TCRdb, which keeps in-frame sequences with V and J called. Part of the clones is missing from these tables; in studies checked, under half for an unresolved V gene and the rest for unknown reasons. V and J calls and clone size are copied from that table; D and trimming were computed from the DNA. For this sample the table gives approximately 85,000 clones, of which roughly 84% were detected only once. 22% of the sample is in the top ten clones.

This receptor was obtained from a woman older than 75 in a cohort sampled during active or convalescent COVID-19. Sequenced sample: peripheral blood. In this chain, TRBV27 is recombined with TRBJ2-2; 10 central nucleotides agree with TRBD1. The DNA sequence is TGTGCCAGCAGTGCCGGGACAGGGGTTGGCACCGGGGAGCTGTTTTTT. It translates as CASSAGTGVGTGELFF.